These 3 T cell receptor beta chains share one sample of origin, sequenced in a study of shared clonotypes between healthy human individuals. Generated by immunoSEQ multiplex PCR, the TCRdb table keeps only in-frame clones and is missing some. The sample records about 2.4 million clones, 93% being singletons. Sequencing was carried out using naive CD4+ T cells from PBMCs. Subset noted: CD45RA+ positively selected. Every receptor here comes from a man between 18 and 35 years old in good health. Some clones in this sample may be carry-over from other donors' samples.

V usage is TRBV7-6 and J usage is TRBJ2-6; maybe TRBD1 (5 bases). The V end lost 5 bases, the J end lost 0 bases, and 8 bases lay between the germline ends. The CDR3 spans 15 residues. Germline lookup yields CDR1 SGHVS and CDR2 FNYEAQ. CDR3 coding DNA: TGTGCCAGCAGCCTCGACAGCTCTGGGGCCAACGTCCTGACTTTC. As protein: CASSLDSSGANVLTF.

The chain combines TRBV7-9 with TRBJ2-5, with D perhaps matching TRBD2 (5 bases). Looked up from germline, CDR1 is SEHNR and CDR2 is FQNEAQ (reference sequence). Trimming cost V 5 bases and J 2 bases, with 12 bases left between them. This CDR3 has 14 amino acids. This CDR3 is CASSLMGGQETQYF. The CDR3 DNA sequence: TGTGCCAGCAGCCTAATGGGCGGGCAAGAGACCCAGTACTTC.

This chain joins TRBV5-1 and TRBJ2-7, with unresolved D. The CDR3 is 15 amino acids. Germline assignment: CDR1 SGHRS and CDR2 YFSETQ. The V gene lost 1 base and the J gene lost 4 bases, with 15 bases spanning the gap. CDR3 protein: CASSLFGRSPYEQYF. The CDR3 DNA reads as TGCGCCAGCAGCTTGTTCGGCAGGAGTCCTTACGAGCAGTACTTC.